This TCR beta chain was documented in a study of identical twins. A universal primer site was created by template switching, with the cDNA bearing unique molecular identifiers. TCRdb analysed the 5' RACE reads with MiXCR anew, one entry per CDR3 protein. The sample shows around 1.7 million distinct CDR3 sequences, around 33% of them seen only once. Comment on this clonotype: Its matching antigen is unknown. It may be a read error: a sequence one base away is much more abundant.

The trim removed 0 bases at V and 4 bases at J, leaving 2 bases unmatched. Germline lookup yields CDR1 KGHSY and CDR2 FQNENV. This CDR3 is built from 14 residues. General observations from the study: Fewer insertions characterized abundant cord blood beta clonotypes, whereas memory repertoires showed none.

This sequence was found in a newborn girl in good health. Sequenced material: cord blood. The chain is built from TRBV16 and TRBJ1-2, with 7 bases fitting TRBD1. Written as DNA, the CDR3 is TGTGCCAGCAGCCAATCTACAGGGGTCTATGGCTACACCTTC. Translation: CASSQSTGVYGYTF.